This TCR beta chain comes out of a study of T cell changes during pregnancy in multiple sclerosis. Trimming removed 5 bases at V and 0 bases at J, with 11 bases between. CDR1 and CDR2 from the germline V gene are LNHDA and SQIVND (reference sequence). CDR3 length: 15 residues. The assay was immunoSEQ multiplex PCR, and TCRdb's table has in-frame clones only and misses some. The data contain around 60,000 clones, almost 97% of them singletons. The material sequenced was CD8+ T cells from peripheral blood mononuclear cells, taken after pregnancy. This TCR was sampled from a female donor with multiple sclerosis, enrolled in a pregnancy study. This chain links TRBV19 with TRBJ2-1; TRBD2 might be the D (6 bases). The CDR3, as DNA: TGTGCCAGTAGTGCGGGACTCCGCTCCTACAATGAGCAGTTCTTC. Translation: CASSAGLRSYNEQFF.